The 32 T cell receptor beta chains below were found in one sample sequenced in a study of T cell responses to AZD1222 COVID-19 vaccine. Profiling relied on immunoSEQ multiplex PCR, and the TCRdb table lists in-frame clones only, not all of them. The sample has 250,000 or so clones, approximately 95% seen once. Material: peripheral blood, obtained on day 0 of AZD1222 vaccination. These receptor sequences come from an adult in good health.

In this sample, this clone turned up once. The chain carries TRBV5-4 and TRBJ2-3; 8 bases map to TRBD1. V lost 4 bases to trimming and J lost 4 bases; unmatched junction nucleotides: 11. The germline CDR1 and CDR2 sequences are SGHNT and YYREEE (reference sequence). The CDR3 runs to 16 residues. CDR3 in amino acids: CASSPMTGEGADTQYF. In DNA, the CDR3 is TGTGCCAGCAGCCCTATGACAGGGGAAGGAGCAGATACGCAGTATTTT.

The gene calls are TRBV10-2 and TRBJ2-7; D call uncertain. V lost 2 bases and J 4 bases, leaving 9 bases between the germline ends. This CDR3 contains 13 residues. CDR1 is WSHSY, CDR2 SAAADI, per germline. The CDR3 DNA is TGCGCCAGCAGTGAGAGGTTCGTTTACGAGCAGTACTTC. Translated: CASSERFVYEQYF.

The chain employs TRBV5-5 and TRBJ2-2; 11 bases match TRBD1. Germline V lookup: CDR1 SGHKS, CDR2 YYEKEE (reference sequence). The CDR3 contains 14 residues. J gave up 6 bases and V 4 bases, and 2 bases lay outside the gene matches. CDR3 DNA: TGTGCCAGCAGCGCGGGACAGGGGGCCGGGGAGCTGTTTTTT. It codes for CASSAGQGAGELFF.

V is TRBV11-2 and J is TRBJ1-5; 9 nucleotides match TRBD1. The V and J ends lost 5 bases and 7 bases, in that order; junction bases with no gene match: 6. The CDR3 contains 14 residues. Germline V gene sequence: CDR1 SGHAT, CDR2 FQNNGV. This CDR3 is CASSMTGGGQPQHF. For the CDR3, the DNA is TGTGCCAGCAGCATGACAGGGGGTGGACAGCCCCAGCATTTT.

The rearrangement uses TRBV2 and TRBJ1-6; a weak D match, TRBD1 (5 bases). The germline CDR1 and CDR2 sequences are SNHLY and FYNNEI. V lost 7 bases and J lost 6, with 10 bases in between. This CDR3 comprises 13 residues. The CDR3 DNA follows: TGTGCCAGCATGGGGGAAGTTAATTCACCCCTCCACTTT. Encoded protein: CASMGEVNSPLHF.

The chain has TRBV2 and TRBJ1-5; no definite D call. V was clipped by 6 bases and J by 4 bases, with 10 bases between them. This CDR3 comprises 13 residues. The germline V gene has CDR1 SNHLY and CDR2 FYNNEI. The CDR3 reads CASSLSRNQPQHF. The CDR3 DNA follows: TGTGCCAGCAGCCTCAGTCGGAATCAGCCCCAGCATTTT.

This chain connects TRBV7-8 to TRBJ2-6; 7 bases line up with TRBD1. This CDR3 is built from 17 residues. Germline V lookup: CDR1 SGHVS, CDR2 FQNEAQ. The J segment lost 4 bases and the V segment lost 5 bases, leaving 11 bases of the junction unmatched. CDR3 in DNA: TGTGCCAGCAGCCCTCGGGACAGCCTAGGAGGGGCCAACGTCCTGACTTTC. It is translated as CASSPRDSLGGANVLTF.

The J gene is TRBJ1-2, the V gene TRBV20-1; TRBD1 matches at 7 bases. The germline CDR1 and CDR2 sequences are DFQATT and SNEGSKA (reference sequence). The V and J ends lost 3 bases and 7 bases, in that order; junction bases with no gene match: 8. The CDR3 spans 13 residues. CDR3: CSASPGRGPGYTF. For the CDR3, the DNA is TGCAGTGCTAGTCCGGGGAGGGGGCCTGGCTACACCTTC.

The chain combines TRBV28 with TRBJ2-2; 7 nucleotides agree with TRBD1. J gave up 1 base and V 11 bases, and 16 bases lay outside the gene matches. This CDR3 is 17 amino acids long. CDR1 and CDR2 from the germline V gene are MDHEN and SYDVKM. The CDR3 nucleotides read TGTGCCGTCGGGACAGCGCTCATAACGGGGAACACCGGGGAGCTGTTTTTT. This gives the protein CAVGTALITGNTGELFF. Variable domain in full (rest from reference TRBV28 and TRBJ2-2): DVKVTQSSRYLVKRTGEKVFLECVQDMDHENMFWYRQDPGLGLRLIYFSYDVKMKEKGDIPEGYSVSREKKERFSLILESASTNQTSMYLCAVGTALITGNTGELFFGEGSRLTVL.

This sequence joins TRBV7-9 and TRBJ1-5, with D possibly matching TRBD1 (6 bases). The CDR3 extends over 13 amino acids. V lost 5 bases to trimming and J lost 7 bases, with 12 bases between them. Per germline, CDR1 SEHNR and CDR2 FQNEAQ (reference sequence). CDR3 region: CASSTGSGQPQHF. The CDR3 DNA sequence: TGTGCCAGCAGCACAGGGTCGGGGCAGCCCCAGCATTTT. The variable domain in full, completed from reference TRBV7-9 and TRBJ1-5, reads DTGVSQNPRHKITKRGQNVTFRCDPISEHNRLYWYRQTLGQGPEFLTYFQNEAQLEKSRLLSDRFSAERPKGSFSTLEIQRTEQGDSAMYLCASSTGSGQPQHFGDGTRLSIL.

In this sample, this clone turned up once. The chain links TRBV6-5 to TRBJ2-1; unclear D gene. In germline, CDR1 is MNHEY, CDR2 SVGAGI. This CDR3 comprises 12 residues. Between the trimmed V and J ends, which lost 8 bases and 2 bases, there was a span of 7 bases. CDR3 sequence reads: CASWGAYNEQFF. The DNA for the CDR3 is TGTGCCAGCTGGGGTGCCTACAATGAGCAGTTCTTC.

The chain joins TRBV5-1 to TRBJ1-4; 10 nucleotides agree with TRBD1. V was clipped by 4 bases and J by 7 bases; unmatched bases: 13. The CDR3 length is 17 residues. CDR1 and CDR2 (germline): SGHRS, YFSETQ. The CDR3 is CASSPGQGPSGGEKLFF. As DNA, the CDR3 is TGCGCCAGCAGCCCGGGACAGGGGCCTTCTGGTGGTGAAAAACTGTTTTTT.

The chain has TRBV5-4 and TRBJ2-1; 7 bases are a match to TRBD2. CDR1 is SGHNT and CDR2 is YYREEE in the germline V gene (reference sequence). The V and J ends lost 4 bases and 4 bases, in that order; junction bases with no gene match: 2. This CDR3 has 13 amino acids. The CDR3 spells CASSAGLYNEQFF. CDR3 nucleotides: TGTGCCAGCAGCGCGGGACTATACAATGAGCAGTTCTTC.

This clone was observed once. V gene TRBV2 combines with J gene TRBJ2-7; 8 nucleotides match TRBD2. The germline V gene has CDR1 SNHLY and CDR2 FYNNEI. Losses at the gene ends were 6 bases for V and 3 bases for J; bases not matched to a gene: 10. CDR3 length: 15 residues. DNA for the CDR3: TGTGCCAGCAGCCGGAGGCGGGGGGACCACTACGAGCAGTACTTC. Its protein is CASSRRRGDHYEQYF.

CDR3 DNA sequence: TGTGCCAGCAGTTTATATGGGGCTGAAGCTTTCTTT. Amino acids: CASSLYGAEAFF. The rearrangement joins TRBV27 to TRBJ1-1, with unresolved D. V lost 1 base and J 6 bases, leaving 6 bases between the germline ends. The CDR3 length is 12 residues. Germline assignment: CDR1 MNHEY and CDR2 SMNVEV (reference sequence).

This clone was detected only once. For the CDR3, the DNA is TGTGCCTGGAGTGTTGACTCTAATCAGCCCCAGCATTTT. Amino acid sequence: CAWSVDSNQPQHF. The chain combines TRBV30 with TRBJ1-5; no reliable D call. CDR1 GTSNPN and CDR2 SVGIG come from the germline V gene (reference sequence). The CDR3 is made up of 13 amino acids. V gave up 0 bases and J gave up 4 bases, with 7 bases separating them.

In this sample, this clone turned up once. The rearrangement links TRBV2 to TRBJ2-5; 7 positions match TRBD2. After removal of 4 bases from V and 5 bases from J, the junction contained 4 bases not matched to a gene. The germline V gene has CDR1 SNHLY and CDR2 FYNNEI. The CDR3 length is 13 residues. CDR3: CASSGLAVETQYF. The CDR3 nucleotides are TGTGCCAGCAGTGGACTAGCTGTCGAGACCCAGTACTTC. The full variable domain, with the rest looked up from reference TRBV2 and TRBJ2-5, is EPEVTQTPSHQVTQMGQEVILRCVPISNHLYFYWYRQILGQKVEFLVSFYNNEISEKSEIFDDQFSVERPDGSNFTLKIRSTKLEDSAMYFCASSGLAVETQYFGPGTRLLVL.

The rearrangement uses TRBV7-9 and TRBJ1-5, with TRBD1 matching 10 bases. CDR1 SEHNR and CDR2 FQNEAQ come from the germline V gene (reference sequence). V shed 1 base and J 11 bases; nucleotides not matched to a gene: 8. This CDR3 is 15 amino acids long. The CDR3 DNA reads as TGTGCCAGCAGCTTAGGGGGGACAGGGGCCGTGACCCAGCATTTT. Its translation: CASSLGGTGAVTQHF.

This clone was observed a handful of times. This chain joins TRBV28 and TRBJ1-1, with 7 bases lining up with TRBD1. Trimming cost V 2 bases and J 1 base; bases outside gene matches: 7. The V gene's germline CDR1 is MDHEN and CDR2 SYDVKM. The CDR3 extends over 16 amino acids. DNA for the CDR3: TGTGCCAGCAGTTTAAGTCCCGGGACAGCGAACACTGAAGCTTTCTTT. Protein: CASSLSPGTANTEAFF.

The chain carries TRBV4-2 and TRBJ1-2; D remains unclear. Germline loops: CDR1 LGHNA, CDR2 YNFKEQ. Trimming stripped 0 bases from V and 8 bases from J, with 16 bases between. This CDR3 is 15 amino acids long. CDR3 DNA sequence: TGTGCCAGCAGCCAAGATGGACCCGGTATAGGCGGCTACACCTTC. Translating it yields CASSQDGPGIGGYTF.

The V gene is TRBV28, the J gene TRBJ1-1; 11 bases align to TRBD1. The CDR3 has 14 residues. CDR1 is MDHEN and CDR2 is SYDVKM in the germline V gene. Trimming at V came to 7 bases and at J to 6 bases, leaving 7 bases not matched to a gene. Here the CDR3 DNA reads TGTGCCAGCAACGACGGACAGGGGGCAGCTGAAGCTTTCTTT. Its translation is CASNDGQGAAEAFF.

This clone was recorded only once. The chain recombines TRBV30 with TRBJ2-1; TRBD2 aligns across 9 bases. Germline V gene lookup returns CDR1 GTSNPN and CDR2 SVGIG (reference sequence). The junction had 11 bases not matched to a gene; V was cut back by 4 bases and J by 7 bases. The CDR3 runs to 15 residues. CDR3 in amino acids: CAWTLLRGRANEQFF. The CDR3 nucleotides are TGTGCCTGGACCCTACTGCGCGGGAGGGCGAATGAGCAGTTCTTC.

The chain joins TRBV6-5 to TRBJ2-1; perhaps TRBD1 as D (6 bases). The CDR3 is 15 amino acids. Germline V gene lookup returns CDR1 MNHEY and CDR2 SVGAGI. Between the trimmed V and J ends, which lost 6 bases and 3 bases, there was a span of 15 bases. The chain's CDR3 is CASRRDRLIYNEQFF. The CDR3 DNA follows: TGTGCCAGCAGGAGAGACAGGCTAATCTACAATGAGCAGTTCTTC.

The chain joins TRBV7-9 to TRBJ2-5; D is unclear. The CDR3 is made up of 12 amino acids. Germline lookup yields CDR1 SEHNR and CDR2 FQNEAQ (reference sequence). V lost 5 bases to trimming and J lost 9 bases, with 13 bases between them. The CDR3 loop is CASSLDLGSQYF. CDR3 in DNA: TGTGCCAGCAGCCTGGACCTCGGGTCCCAGTACTTC.

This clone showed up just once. The CDR3 loop reads CASSQDRSDSPLHF. CDR3 nucleotides: TGTGCCAGCAGCCAAGATCGGAGTGATTCACCCCTCCACTTT. The rearrangement uses TRBV4-2 and TRBJ1-6; D unresolved. The CDR3 has 14 amino acids. Trimming cost V 0 bases and J 8 bases, with 8 bases left between them. Germline V gene sequence: CDR1 LGHNA, CDR2 YNFKEQ.

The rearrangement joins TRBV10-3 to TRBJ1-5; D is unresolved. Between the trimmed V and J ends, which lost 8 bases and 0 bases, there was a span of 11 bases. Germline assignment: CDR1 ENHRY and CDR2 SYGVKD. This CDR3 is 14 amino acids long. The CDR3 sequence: CAISADYSNQPQHF. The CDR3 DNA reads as TGTGCCATCTCCGCAGACTATAGCAATCAGCCCCAGCATTTT.

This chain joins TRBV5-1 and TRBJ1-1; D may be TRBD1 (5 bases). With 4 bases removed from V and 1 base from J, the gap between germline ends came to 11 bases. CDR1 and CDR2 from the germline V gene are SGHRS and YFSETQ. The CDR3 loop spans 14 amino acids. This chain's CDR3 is CASSPQVTNTEAFF. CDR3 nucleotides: TGCGCCAGCAGCCCACAGGTTACGAACACTGAAGCTTTCTTT.

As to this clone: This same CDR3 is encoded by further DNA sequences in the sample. The CDR3 DNA reads TGCGCCAGCAGCCTGACCGGGGCCAACTATGGCTACACCTTC. Its translation is CASSLTGANYGYTF. The V and J genes are TRBV5-1 and TRBJ1-2, with D possibly TRBD1 on 5 matching bases. This CDR3 spans 14 amino acids. Germline loops: CDR1 SGHRS, CDR2 YFSETQ. V dropped 4 bases and J dropped 2 bases, with 12 bases sitting between them.

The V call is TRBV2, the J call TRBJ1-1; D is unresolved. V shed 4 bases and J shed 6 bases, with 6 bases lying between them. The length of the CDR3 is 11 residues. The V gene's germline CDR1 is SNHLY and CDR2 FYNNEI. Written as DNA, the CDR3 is TGTGCCAGCAGTGGGGCCCCTGAAGCTTTCTTT. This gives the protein CASSGAPEAFF.

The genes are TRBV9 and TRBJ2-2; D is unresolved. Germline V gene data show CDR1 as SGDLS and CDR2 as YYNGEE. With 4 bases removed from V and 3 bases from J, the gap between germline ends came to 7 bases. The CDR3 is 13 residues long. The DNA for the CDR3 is TGTGCCAGCAGCTACAGAGACACCGGGGAGCTGTTTTTT. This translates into CASSYRDTGELFF.

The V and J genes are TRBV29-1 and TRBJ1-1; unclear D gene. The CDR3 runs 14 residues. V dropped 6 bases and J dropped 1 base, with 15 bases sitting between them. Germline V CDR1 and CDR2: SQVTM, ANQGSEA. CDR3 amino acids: CSVTNMRPNTEAFF. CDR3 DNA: TGCAGCGTCACCAACATGAGACCGAACACTGAAGCTTTCTTT.

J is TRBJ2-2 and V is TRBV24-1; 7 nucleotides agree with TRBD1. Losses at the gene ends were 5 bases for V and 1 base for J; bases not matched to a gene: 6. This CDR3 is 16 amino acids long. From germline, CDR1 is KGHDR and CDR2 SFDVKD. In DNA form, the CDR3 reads TGTGCCACCAGTGCCCAGGACAGGTGGAACACCGGGGAGCTGTTTTTT. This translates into CATSAQDRWNTGELFF.